This TCR beta chain was captured by sequencing in a study of blood T cells in healthy people across ages. In regard to this clonotype: Its antigen is currently unknown.

Combining a sample-barcoded 5' primer with a J-beta primer mix, a second PCR ran for about 7 to 11 cycles. TCRdb recomputed calls from the 5' RACE reads with MiXCR, one row per CDR3 protein. Of 1.8 million or so distinct CDR3 sequences in the sample, about 39% were seen once. The CDR3 is 13 amino acids. In germline, CDR1 is SGDLS, CDR2 YYNGEE. V lost 0 bases to trimming and J lost 4 bases, with 7 bases between them. Study conclusions and caveats: Since the PBMCs were unsorted, naive and antigen-experienced cells could not be conclusively compared. Comparison with aged donors showed that long-lived donors had more naive CD4+ cells and higher diversity.

The sample, roughly 9.5 milliliters of peripheral blood, was drawn from each donor. The clonotype comes from a human donor in good health. J is TRBJ1-1 and V is TRBV9; D is undetermined. Sequencing was done on a sample of blood. CDR3 sequence reads: CASSVDDLTEAFF. DNA of the CDR3: TGTGCCAGCAGCGTAGACGACCTCACTGAAGCTTTCTTT.